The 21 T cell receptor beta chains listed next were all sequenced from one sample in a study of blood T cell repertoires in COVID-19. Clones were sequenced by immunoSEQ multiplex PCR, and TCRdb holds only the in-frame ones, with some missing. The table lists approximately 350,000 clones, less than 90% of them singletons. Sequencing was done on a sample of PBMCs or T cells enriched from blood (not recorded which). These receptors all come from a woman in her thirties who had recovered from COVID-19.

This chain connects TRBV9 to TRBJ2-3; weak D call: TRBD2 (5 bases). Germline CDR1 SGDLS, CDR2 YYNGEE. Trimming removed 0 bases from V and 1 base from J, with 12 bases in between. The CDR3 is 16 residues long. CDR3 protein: CASSVVGSQRTDTQYF. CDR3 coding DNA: TGTGCCAGCAGCGTAGTTGGGAGCCAACGCACAGATACGCAGTATTTT.

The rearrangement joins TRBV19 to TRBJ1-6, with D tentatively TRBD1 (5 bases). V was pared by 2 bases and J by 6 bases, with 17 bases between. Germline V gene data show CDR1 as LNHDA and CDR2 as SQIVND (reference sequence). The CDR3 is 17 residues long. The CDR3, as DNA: TGTGCCAGTAGTATACTTGGGATCGACAGCCGTAATTCACCCCTCCACTTT. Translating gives CASSILGIDSRNSPLHF.

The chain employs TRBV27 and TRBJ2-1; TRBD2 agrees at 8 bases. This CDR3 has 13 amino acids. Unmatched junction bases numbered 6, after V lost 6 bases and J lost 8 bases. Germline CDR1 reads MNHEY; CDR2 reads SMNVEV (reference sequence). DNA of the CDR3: TGTGCCAGCAGACCGGGACTAGACGATGAGCAGTTCTTC. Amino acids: CASRPGLDDEQFF.

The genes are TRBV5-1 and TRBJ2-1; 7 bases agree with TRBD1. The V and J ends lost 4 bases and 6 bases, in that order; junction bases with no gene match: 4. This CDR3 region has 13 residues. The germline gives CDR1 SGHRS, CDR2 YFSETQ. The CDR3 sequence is CASSVGQLNEQFF. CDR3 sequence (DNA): TGCGCCAGCAGCGTGGGACAGCTCAATGAGCAGTTCTTC.

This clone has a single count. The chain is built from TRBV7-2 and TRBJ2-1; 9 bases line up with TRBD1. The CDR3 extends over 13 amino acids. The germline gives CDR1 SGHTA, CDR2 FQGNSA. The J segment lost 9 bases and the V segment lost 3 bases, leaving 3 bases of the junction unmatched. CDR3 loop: CASSFTGGFEQFF. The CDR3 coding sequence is TGTGCCAGCAGCTTCACAGGGGGCTTTGAGCAGTTCTTC.

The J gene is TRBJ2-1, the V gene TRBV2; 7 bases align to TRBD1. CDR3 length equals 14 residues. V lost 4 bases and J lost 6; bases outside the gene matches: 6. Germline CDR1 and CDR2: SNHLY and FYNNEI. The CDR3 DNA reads TGTGCCAGCAGTGTCAGGGGGAAAGGCAATGAGCAGTTCTTC. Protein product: CASSVRGKGNEQFF.

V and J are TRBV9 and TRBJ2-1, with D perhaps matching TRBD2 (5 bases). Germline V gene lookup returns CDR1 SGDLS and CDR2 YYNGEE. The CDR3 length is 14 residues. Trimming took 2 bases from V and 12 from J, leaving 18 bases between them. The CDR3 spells CASSVPSLDSVQFF. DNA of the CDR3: TGTGCCAGCAGCGTCCCATCACTAGATAGCGTGCAGTTCTTC. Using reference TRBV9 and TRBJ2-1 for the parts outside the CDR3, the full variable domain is DSGVTQTPKHLITATGQRVTLRCSPRSGDLSVYWYQQSLDQGLQFLIQYYNGEERAKGNILERFSAQQFPDLHSELNLSSLELGDSALYFCASSVPSLDSVQFFGPGTRLTVL.

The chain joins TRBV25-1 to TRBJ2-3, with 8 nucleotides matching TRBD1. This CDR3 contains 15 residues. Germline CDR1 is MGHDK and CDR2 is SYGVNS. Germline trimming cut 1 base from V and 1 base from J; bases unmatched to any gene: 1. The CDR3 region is CASSELGQGTDTQYF. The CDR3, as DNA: TGTGCCAGCAGTGAATTGGGACAGGGCACAGATACGCAGTATTTT.

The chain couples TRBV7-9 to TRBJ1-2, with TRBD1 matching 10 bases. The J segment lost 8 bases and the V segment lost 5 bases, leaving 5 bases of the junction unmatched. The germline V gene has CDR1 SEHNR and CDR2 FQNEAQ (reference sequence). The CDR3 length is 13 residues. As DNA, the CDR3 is TGTGCCAGCAGCCGGACAGGGGGTAGCGGCTACACCTTC. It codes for CASSRTGGSGYTF.

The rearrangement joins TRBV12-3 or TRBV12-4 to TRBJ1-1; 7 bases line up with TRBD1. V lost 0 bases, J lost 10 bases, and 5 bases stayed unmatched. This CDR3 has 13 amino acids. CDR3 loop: CASSLAPDRAAFF. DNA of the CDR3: TGTGCCAGCAGTTTAGCGCCAGACAGGGCAGCTTTCTTT.

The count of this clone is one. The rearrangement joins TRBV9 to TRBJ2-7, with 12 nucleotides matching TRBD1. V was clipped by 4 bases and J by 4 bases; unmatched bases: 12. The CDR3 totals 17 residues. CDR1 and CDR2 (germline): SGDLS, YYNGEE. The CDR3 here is CASSNPGTGGAKYEQYF. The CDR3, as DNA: TGTGCCAGCAGCAATCCCGGGACAGGGGGCGCGAAGTACGAGCAGTACTTC.

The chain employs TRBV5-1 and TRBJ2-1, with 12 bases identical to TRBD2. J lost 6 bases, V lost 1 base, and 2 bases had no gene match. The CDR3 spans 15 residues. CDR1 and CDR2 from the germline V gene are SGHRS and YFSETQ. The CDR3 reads CASSLRTSGTNEQFF. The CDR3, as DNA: TGCGCCAGCAGCTTGAGGACTAGCGGGACCAATGAGCAGTTCTTC.

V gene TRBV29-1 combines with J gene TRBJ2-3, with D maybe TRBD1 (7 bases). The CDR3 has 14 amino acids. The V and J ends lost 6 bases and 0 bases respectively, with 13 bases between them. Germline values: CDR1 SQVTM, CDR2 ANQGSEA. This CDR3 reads CSVSPGGSTDTQYF. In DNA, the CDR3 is TGCAGCGTGTCCCCAGGGGGGAGCACAGATACGCAGTATTTT.

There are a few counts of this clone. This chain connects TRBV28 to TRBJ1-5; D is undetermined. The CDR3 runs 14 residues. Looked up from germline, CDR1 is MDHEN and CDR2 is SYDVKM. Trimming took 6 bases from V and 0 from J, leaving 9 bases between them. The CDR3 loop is CASRFSHSNQPQHF. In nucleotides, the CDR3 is TGTGCCAGCAGGTTTTCACATAGCAATCAGCCCCAGCATTTT.

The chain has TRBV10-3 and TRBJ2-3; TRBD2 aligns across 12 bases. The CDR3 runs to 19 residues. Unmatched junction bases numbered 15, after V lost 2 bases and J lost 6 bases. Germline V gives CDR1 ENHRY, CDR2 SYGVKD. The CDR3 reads CAISETRSTSGGSRDTQYF. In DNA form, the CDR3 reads TGTGCCATCAGTGAGACCCGCTCTACTAGCGGGGGGTCGAGGGATACGCAGTATTTT.

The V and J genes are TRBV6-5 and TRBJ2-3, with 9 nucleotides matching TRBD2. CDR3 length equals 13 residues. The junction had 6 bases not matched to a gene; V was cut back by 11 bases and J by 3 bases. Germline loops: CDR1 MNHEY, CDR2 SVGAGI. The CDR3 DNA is TGTGCCTGCACGCGGGGGGGTACAGATACGCAGTATTTT. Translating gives CACTRGGTDTQYF.

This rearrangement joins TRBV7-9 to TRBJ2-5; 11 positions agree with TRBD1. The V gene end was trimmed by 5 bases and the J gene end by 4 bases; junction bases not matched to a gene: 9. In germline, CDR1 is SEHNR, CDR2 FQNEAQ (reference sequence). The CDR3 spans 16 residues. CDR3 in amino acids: CASSHGTGGVLETQYF. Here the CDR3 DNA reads TGTGCCAGCAGCCACGGGACAGGGGGGGTCCTAGAGACCCAGTACTTC.

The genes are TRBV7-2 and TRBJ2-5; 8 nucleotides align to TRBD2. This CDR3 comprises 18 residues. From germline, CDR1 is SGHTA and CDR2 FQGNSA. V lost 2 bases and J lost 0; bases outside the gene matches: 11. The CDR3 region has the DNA TGTGCCAGCAGCTTAAAACGGGAGGGCCGAGCGAACCAAGAGACCCAGTACTTC. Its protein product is CASSLKREGRANQETQYF.

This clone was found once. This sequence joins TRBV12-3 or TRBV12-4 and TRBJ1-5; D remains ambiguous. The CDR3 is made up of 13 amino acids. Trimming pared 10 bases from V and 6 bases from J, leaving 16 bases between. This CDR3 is CAIGYGVPQPQHF. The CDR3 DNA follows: TGTGCCATAGGTTACGGGGTGCCTCAGCCCCAGCATTTT.

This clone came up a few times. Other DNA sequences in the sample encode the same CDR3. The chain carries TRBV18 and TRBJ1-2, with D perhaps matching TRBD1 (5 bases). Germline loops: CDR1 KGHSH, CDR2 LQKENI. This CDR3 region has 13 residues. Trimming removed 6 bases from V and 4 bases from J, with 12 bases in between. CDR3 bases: TGTGCCAGCTCTCCAGACAGAGGCTATGGCTACACCTTC. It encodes CASSPDRGYGYTF. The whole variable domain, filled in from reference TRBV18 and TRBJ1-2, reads NAGVMQNPRHLVRRRGQEARLRCSPMKGHSHVYWYRQLPEEGLKFMVYLQKENIIDESGMPKERFSAEFPKEGPSILRIQQVVRGDSAAYFCASSPDRGYGYTFGSGTRLTVV.

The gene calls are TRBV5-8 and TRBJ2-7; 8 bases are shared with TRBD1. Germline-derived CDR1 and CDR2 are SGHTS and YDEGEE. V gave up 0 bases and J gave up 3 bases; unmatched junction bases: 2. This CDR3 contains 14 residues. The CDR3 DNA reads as TGTGCCAGCAGCTTGGTCACAGGGGGCTACGAGCAGTACTTC. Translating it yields CASSLVTGGYEQYF.